This T cell receptor (beta chain) was retrieved from a study of shared clonotypes between healthy human individuals. Libraries were prepared by immunoSEQ multiplex PCR; TCRdb keeps only in-frame clonotypes and omits some of them. Among roughly 2.2 million clones, more than 80% were seen once, and the ten largest hold 0.39%. V was shortened by 1 base and J by 2 bases, with 9 bases between the two germline ends. Germline lookup yields CDR1 MNHEY and CDR2 SMNVEV (reference sequence). CDR3 length: 15 amino acids. The clonotype was recovered from a man between 18 and 29 years old in good health. Some clones in this sample may be carry-over from other donors' samples. J is TRBJ1-5 and V is TRBV27; no clear D. The sample comprised naive CD4+ T cells from PBMCs. Subset in this sample: CD45RA+ positively selected. The CDR3 DNA reads as TGTGCCAGCAGTTTATATTATGGGGGCAATCAGCCCCAGCATTTT. Its translation: CASSLYYGGNQPQHF.